This T cell receptor beta chain stems from a study of OX40 agonist ivuxolimab in advanced cancers. The CDR3 has 13 amino acids. V was pared by 4 bases and J by 5 bases, with 10 bases between. Looked up from germline, CDR1 is LNHNV and CDR2 is YYDKDF (reference sequence). The data were produced by immunoSEQ multiplex PCR, yet TCRdb's version contains in-frame clones alone and is incomplete. The sample has 15,000 to 20,000 clones; 70% to 90% are singletons. The receptor was isolated from an adult with an advanced solid tumor such as melanoma, head and neck, liver or kidney cancer. The chain recombines TRBV15 with TRBJ2-3; D possibly uses TRBD1 or TRBD2 (5 bases each). Sequences were derived from CD4+ or CD8+ T cells sorted from blood, sampled in a trial of the OX40 agonist ivuxolimab. CDR3 sequence: CATSKGPIDTQYF. As DNA, the CDR3 is TGTGCCACCAGCAAGGGACCTATAGATACGCAGTATTTT. The full variable domain, rest sourced from reference TRBV15 and TRBJ2-3, is DAMVIQNPRYQVTQFGKPVTLSCSQTLNHNVMYWYQQKSSQAPKLLFHYYDKDFNNEADTPDNFQSRRPNTSFCFLDIRSPGLGDTAMYLCATSKGPIDTQYFGPGTRLTVL.